This TCR beta chain was sequenced in a study of graft-versus-host responses after intestinal transplantation. Study-wide background: Recipients were all induced with anti-thymocyte globulin, then given tacrolimus and steroids for roughly 3 years.

The study, taken as a whole, reports: Early declines in HvG clones that occurred post-transplant were associated with peak circulating GvH clone levels. In recipient marrow, GvH clones were found, and some appeared first in ileum or blood.

TCRdb keeps only in-frame clones here, not all; method: immunoSEQ multiplex PCR. The data show about 59,000 clones, with 90% to 95% seen just once and 0.38% held by the top ten. Regarding this clone: Its antigen is unidentified.

The sample in question was unstimulated CD4+ T cells sorted from spleen or lymph node cells, obtained before transplant. This TCR derives from a human donor who was the organ donor for an intestinal transplant.

CDR3 residues: CASSLGDRVGGYTF. Written as DNA, the CDR3 is TGTGCCAGCAGCTTAGGGGACAGGGTGGGAGGCTACACCTTC. The chain is built from TRBV11-2 and TRBJ1-2, with 9 bases that match TRBD1. This CDR3 contains 14 residues. V was clipped by 1 base and J by 8 bases; unmatched bases: 5. Germline lookup yields CDR1 SGHAT and CDR2 FQNNGV.